Shown below are 5 T cell receptor beta chains from a single sample sequenced in a study of identifying expanded T cells in peripheral blood. TCRdb's table, derived via immunoSEQ multiplex PCR, lists solely in-frame clones and lacks some. The sample includes around 84,000 clones, around nine tenths of them seen just once. The sequenced sample consisted of blood. These receptors all stem from a person aged 18-70 years in good health.

This sequence joins TRBV4-3 and TRBJ1-2, with 7 nucleotides matching TRBD1. CDR1 is LGHNA, CDR2 YSLEER, per germline. V gave up 0 bases and J gave up 0 bases; unmatched junction bases: 7. This CDR3 is 17 amino acids long. In nucleotides, the CDR3 is TGCGCCAGCAGCCAAGATTGGGGACAGCCTTCTAACTATGGCTACACCTTC. This sequence encodes CASSQDWGQPSNYGYTF.

V and J are TRBV6-5 and TRBJ2-3; D is unresolved. In germline, CDR1 is MNHEY, CDR2 SVGAGI. The CDR3 is made up of 12 amino acids. Trimming pared 2 bases from V and 6 bases from J, leaving 6 bases between. CDR3 sequence: CASSYAGDTQYF. The CDR3 DNA follows: TGTGCCAGCAGTTACGCCGGGGATACGCAGTATTTT.

The CDR3 DNA sequence: TGTGCCAGCAGTGAATTAACTAGCGGGGGTATAGTATACTTC. Encoded protein: CASSELTSGGIVYF. V and J are TRBV2 and TRBJ2-5, with TRBD2 identical over 11 bases. Trimming took 2 bases from V and 14 from J; bases not matched to a gene: 10. The CDR3 consists of 14 residues. Germline V gene data show CDR1 as SNHLY and CDR2 as FYNNEI. Combining the CDR3 with reference TRBV2 and TRBJ2-5 gives the whole variable domain EPEVTQTPSHQVTQMGQEVILRCVPISNHLYFYWYRQILGQKVEFLVSFYNNEISEKSEIFDDQFSVERPDGSNFTLKIRSTKLEDSAMYFCASSELTSGGIVYFGPGTRLLVL.

The V and J genes are TRBV27 and TRBJ2-4; D is unclear. The CDR3 is 16 residues long. V was clipped by 8 bases and J by 0 bases, with 17 bases between them. Germline-derived CDR1 and CDR2 are MNHEY and SMNVEV (reference sequence). The CDR3 sequence is CASSHLGYLAKNIQYF. The CDR3 bases are TGTGCCAGCTCACACTTGGGTTATTTAGCCAAAAACATTCAGTACTTC.

The chain joins TRBV7-9 to TRBJ2-7, with D tentatively TRBD1 or TRBD2 (5 bases each). CDR3 length equals 14 residues. The germline V gene has CDR1 SEHNR and CDR2 FQNEAQ (reference sequence). Trimming took off 1 base at V and 2 bases at J, with 9 bases between the two ends. The CDR3 loop is CASSLGDDTYEQYF. The CDR3 coding sequence is TGTGCCAGCAGCTTAGGGGACGACACCTACGAGCAGTACTTC.